These T cell receptor beta chains were read from a single sample in a study of CD8 T cells in Susac syndrome. Via MiXCR, TCRdb re-called the immunoSEQ multiplex PCR reads, giving one row per CDR3 protein. The top ten clones hold roughly 0.1% of a sample with roughly 170,000 distinct CDR3 sequences, under 95% of them seen once. Material for sequencing was CD4+ T cells from PBMCs. These receptors originate from a human donor with multiple sclerosis. CDR3s include the opening cysteine and the closing phenylalanine or tryptophan. Fields, in order: clone size, D gene, V gene, CDR3 length, J gene, CDR3 DNA, CDR3 protein. D genes are given only for firm matches. Clone sizes are given selectively: once, few, many, or a class where the clone is expanded.

>NA|NA|TRBV29-1|14|TRBJ1-1
TGCAGCGTTAAAATCGGGACGGCGAACACTGAAGCTTTCTTT
CSVKIGTANTEAFF
>NA|NA|TRBV7-9|13|TRBJ2-3
TGTGCCAGCAGTACCTTCTCCACAGATACGCAGTATTTT
CASSTFSTDTQYF
>NA|TRBD2|TRBV20-1|14|TRBJ2-3
TGCAGTGCTACCGGACTAGCGAGCACAGATACGCAGTATTTT
CSATGLASTDTQYF
>NA|NA|TRBV14|14|TRBJ2-1
TGTGCCAGCAGCCAAGTAGGTAGTTACAATGAGCAGTTCTTC
CASSQVGSYNEQFF
>once|NA|TRBV7-8|13|TRBJ1-5
TGTGCCAGCAGCCCCGGACCGCTGGCGCCCCAGCATTTT
CASSPGPLAPQHF
>NA|NA|TRBV15|15|TRBJ2-1
TGTGCCACCAGCAGAGTAAGGGGAGAAGACCATGAGCAGTTCTTC
CATSRVRGEDHEQFF
>NA|NA|TRBV30|12|TRBJ2-1
TGTGCCTGGAGTGTACTAGGGTATGAGCAGTTCTTC
CAWSVLGYEQFF
>NA|NA|TRBV12-3/TRBV12-4|12|TRBJ1-2
TGTGCCAGCAGTAATACTAACTATGGCTACACCTTC
CASSNTNYGYTF
>once|TRBD1|TRBV6-2/TRBV6-3|13|TRBJ1-5
TGTGCCAGCAGCGGACAGGGGAGTCAGCCCCAGCATTTT
CASSGQGSQPQHF
>NA|TRBD1|TRBV29-1|15|TRBJ2-5
TGCAGCGTTGACGGGACAGGGGGCATCAGGGAGACCCAGTACTTC
CSVDGTGGIRETQYF
>few|NA|TRBV24-1|12|TRBJ1-5
TGTGCCACCAGTGCCGGCAATCAGCCCCAGCATTTT
CATSAGNQPQHF
>NA|NA|TRBV7-2|13|TRBJ2-7
TGTGCCAGCAGCTTAGGCCCCTCCTACGAGCAGTACTTC
CASSLGPSYEQYF
>NA|NA|TRBV6-1|13|TRBJ1-6
TGTGCCAGCAGTGAAGCGCGTGTGTCACCCCTCCACTTT
CASSEARVSPLHF
>NA|NA|TRBV9|15|TRBJ2-7
TGTGCCAGCAGCGTAGAGCTAGGGAGCTCCTACGAGCAGTACTTC
CASSVELGSSYEQYF
>NA|NA|TRBV3-1|12|TRBJ1-2
TGTGCCAGCAGCGTCGTTGGATATGGCTACACCTTC
CASSVVGYGYTF
>NA|NA|TRBV5-4|14|TRBJ1-1
TGTGCCAGCAGCTTCGCAGGATGGAACACTGAAGCTTTCTTT
CASSFAGWNTEAFF
>NA|NA|TRBV20-1|11|TRBJ2-1
TGCAGTGGGTTAGCAGACAATGAGCAGTTCTTC
CSGLADNEQFF